This T cell receptor (beta chain) was identified during a study of OX40 agonist ivuxolimab in advanced cancers. Turning to the study itself: At 0.01 to 10 mg/kg, ivuxolimab was administered intravenously to patients every 2 weeks. Aged about 20 to 85 with a mean of roughly 65 years, they were 82.7% male. Broader study findings: Normalized T-cell clonal expansion was also low in some nonresponders.

Sequencing used immunoSEQ multiplex PCR; TCRdb keeps in-frame clones, though not all of them. The sample has over 45,000 clones; around nine tenths are singletons. V lost 9 bases and J 0 bases, leaving 13 bases between the germline ends. There are 14 residues in the CDR3. CDR1 and CDR2 from the germline V gene are MNHEY and SMNVEV (reference sequence). As regards this clone: Its target is unknown.

The chain recombines TRBV27 with TRBJ2-3; TRBD2 is a possible D gene (6 bases). Here the sequenced sample was CD4+ or CD8+ T cells sorted from blood, taken in a trial of the OX40 agonist ivuxolimab. This clonotype was sampled from an adult with an advanced solid tumor such as melanoma, head and neck, liver or kidney cancer. The CDR3 sequence: CASSLAPSTDTQYF. In DNA, the CDR3 is TGTGCCAGTTCCCTAGCGCCTAGCACAGATACGCAGTATTTT.